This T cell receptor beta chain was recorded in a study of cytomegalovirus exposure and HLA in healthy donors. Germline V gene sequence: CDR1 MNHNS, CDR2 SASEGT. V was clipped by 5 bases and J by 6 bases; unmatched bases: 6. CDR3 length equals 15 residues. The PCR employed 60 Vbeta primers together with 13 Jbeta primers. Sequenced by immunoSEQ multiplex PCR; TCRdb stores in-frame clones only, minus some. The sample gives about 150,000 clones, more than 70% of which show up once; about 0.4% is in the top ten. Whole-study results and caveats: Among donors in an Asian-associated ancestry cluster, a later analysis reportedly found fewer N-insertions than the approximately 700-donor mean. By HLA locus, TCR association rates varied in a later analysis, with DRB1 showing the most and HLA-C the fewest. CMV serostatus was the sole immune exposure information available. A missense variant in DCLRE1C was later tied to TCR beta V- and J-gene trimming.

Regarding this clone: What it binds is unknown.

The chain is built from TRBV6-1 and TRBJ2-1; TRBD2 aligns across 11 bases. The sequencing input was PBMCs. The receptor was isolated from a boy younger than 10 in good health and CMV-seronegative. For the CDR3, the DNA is TGTGCCAGCAGTAAACTAGCGGGAGCAGCCAATGAGCAGTTCTTC. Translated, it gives CASSKLAGAANEQFF.